The 11 T cell receptor beta chains presented below share a single source sample, sequenced in a study of T cells after yellow fever vaccination. Each CDR3 protein gets one entry after TCRdb re-called the 5' RACE reads with MiXCR. The repertoire holds around 47,000 distinct CDR3 sequences, with roughly 7.1% as singletons. The starting material was CD8+ T cells not binding an NS4B(214-222) dextramer, sorted from PBMCs, obtained 45 days after the yellow fever booster vaccination. The receptors derive from a man in his thirties or forties who received the YFV17D yellow fever vaccine.

This clonotype was detected many times. The chain joins TRBV7-2 to TRBJ2-5, with D tentatively TRBD1 (6 bases). CDR3 length equals 12 residues. Trimming left V 4 bases short and J 4 bases short, with 7 bases between. The germline V gene encodes CDR1 SGHTA and CDR2 FQGNSA. This CDR3 reads CASSSGVETQYF. In nucleotides, the CDR3 is TGTGCCAGCAGCTCAGGGGTAGAGACCCAGTACTTC.

The chain has TRBV5-1 and TRBJ2-5; D might be TRBD1 (5 bases). Germline V CDR1 and CDR2: SGHRS, YFSETQ. V was pared by 4 bases and J by 5 bases, with 18 bases between. This CDR3 contains 15 residues. Here the CDR3 reads CASSAGWGNQETQYF. DNA for the CDR3: TGCGCCAGCAGCGCAGGGTGGGGTAATCAGGAGACCCAGTACTTC.

In its sample, this clonotype was seen many times. The rearrangement uses TRBV24-1 and TRBJ2-7, with 8 bases fitting TRBD1. The germline V gene encodes CDR1 KGHDR and CDR2 SFDVKD. Unmatched junction bases numbered 3, after V lost 2 bases and J lost 1 base. This CDR3 is 15 amino acids long. The CDR3 region is CATSDSDRVSYEQYF. In DNA, the CDR3 is TGTGCCACCAGTGATTCGGACAGGGTATCCTACGAGCAGTACTTC.

The chain combines TRBV6-4 with TRBJ2-1; D ambiguous. The V end lost 5 bases, the J end lost 4 bases, and 9 bases lay between the germline ends. Germline V gives CDR1 MRHNA, CDR2 SNTAGT. The CDR3 covers 13 residues. Written as DNA, the CDR3 is TGTGCCAGCAGTCCAACAGAGTACAATGAGCAGTTCTTC. It encodes CASSPTEYNEQFF.

This clonotype showed up many times. The chain carries TRBV11-2 and TRBJ2-2; tentative D call: TRBD1 (6 bases). Trimming removed 3 bases from V and 3 bases from J, with 11 bases in between. The V gene's germline CDR1 is SGHAT and CDR2 FQNNGV. The length of the CDR3 is 15 residues. In nucleotides, the CDR3 is TGTGCCAGCAGCTTGAGGGGACAAGACACCGGGGAGCTGTTTTTT. The encoded protein is CASSLRGQDTGELFF.

This clonotype was counted at least ten times. This chain joins TRBV29-1 and TRBJ1-1; no firm D call. Between the trimmed V and J ends, which lost 7 bases and 8 bases, there was a span of 17 bases. Germline V gives CDR1 SQVTM, CDR2 ANQGSEA. This CDR3 is built from 12 residues. The CDR3 region has the DNA TGCAGCGCCTCCGGTGGAAGCCGGGAAGCTTTCTTT. This encodes CSASGGSREAFF.

This clonotype was observed a handful of times. V gene TRBV20-1 combines with J gene TRBJ2-1; the match to TRBD2 covers 8 bases. Germline V gene sequence: CDR1 DFQATT, CDR2 SNEGSKA (reference sequence). V gave up 5 bases and J gave up 8 bases; unmatched junction bases: 8. The CDR3 is 13 amino acids. CDR3 in DNA: TGCAGTGCTGACGCCGGGACTAGTGATGAGCAGTTCTTC. As protein: CSADAGTSDEQFF.

This clonotype occurred many times. The chain employs TRBV6-5 and TRBJ2-2; tentatively, D is TRBD1 or TRBD2 (5 bases each). Trimming removed 11 bases from V and 5 bases from J, with 18 bases in between. The CDR3 has 14 amino acids. The germline gives CDR1 MNHEY, CDR2 SVGAGI. CDR3 sequence: CAAGPRDATGELFF. The CDR3 DNA is TGTGCCGCCGGGCCTCGGGACGCGACCGGGGAGCTGTTTTTT.

As to this clonotype: Given a much more abundant clone one base away, this may be a read error. V gene TRBV20-1 combines with J gene TRBJ2-5; 8 nucleotides align to TRBD1. Germline-derived CDR1 and CDR2 are DFQATT and SNEGSKA (reference sequence). The junction had 13 bases not matched to a gene; V was cut back by 6 bases and J by 7 bases. There are 14 residues in the CDR3. CDR3 sequence reads: CSADTPGQEGTQYF. The CDR3 coding sequence is TGCAGTGCCGACACGCCGGGACAGGAAGGGACCCAGTACTTC.

This clonotype was detected a few times. V usage is TRBV24-1 and J usage is TRBJ1-5; D is ambiguous. The V and J ends lost 9 bases and 9 bases respectively, with 14 bases between them. There are 12 residues in the CDR3. From germline, CDR1 is KGHDR and CDR2 SFDVKD. The CDR3 spells CATLEGPWPQHF. In nucleotides, the CDR3 is TGTGCCACCTTAGAGGGTCCATGGCCCCAGCATTTT.

The rearrangement uses TRBV5-6 and TRBJ2-7; 9 bases are a match to TRBD1. Germline CDR1 reads SGHDT; CDR2 reads YYEEEE. This CDR3 has 15 amino acids. Losses at the gene ends were 0 bases for V and 3 bases for J; bases not matched to a gene: 4. CDR3 DNA sequence: TGTGCCAGCAGCTTGGAAGGGACAGGGTACTACGAGCAGTACTTC. It encodes CASSLEGTGYYEQYF.